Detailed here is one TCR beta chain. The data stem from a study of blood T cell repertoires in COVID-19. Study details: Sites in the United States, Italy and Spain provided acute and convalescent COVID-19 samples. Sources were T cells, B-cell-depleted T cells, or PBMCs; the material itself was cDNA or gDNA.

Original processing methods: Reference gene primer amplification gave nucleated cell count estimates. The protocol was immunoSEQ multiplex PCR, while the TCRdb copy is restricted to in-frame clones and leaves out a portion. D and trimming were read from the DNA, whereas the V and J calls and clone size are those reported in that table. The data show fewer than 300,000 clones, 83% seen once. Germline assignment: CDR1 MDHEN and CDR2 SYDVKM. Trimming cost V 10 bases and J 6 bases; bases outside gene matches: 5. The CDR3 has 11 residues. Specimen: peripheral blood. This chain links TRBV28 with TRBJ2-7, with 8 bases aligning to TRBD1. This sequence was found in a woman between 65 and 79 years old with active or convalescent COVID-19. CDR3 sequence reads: CATWTGREQYF. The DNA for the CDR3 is TGTGCCACCTGGACAGGGCGCGAGCAGTACTTC. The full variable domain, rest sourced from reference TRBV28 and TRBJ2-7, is DVKVTQSSRYLVKRTGEKVFLECVQDMDHENMFWYRQDPGLGLRLIYFSYDVKMKEKGDIPEGYSVSREKKERFSLILESASTNQTSMYLCATWTGREQYFGPGTRLTVT.